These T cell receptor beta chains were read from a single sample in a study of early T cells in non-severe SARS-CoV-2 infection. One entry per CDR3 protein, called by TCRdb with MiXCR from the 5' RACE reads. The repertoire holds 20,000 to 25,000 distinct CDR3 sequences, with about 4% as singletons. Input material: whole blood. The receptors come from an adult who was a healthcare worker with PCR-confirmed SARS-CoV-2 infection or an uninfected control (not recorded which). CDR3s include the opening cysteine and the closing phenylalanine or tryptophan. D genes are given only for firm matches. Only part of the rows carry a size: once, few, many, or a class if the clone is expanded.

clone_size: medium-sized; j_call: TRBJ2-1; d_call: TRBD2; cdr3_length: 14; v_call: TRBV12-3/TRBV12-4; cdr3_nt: TGTGCCAGCAGTTTAAGCGGGAGCTACAATGAGCAGTTCTTC; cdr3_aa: CASSLSGSYNEQFF
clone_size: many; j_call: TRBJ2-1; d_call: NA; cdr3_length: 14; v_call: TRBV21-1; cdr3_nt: TGTGCCAGCAGCTCAGGGGCGGATTGCAATGAGCAGTTCTTC; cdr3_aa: CASSSGADCNEQFF
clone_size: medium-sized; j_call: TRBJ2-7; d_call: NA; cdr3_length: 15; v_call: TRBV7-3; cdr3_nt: TGTGCCAGCAGCTCCCCCGAACAGGGTCTTTACGAGCAGTACTTC; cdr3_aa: CASSSPEQGLYEQYF
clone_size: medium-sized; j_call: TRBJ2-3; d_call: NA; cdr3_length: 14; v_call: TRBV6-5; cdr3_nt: TGTGCCAGCAACCCCGCCCGTCCCGCAGATACGCAGTATTTT; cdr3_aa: CASNPARPADTQYF
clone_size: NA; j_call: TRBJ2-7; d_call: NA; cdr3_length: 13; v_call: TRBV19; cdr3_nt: TGTGCCAGTAGGCCGGGACCGAGCTACGAGCAGTACTTC; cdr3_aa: CASRPGPSYEQYF
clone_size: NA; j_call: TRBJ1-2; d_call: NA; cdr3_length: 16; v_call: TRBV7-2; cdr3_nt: TGTGCCAGCAGCTTAGCGCCGGGGATTGCTAACTATGGCTACACCTTC; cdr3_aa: CASSLAPGIANYGYTF
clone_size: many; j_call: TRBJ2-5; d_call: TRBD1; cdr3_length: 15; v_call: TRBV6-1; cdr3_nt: TGTGCCAGCAGTGAAAACAGGGGGCCTCAAGAGACCCAGTACTTC; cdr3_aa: CASSENRGPQETQYF
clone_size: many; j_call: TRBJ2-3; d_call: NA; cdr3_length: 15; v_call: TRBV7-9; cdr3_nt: TGTGCCAGCAGCACAGGACAGAGGGGCGCAGATACGCAGTATTTT; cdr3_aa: CASSTGQRGADTQYF
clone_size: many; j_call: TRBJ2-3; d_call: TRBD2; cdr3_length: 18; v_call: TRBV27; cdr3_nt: TGTGCCAGCAGTCCGCCCCCCCGGACTAGCGGGGGGGCAGATACGCAGTATTTT; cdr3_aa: CASSPPPRTSGGADTQYF
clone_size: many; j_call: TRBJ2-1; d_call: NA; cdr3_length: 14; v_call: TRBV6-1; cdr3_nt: TGTGCGGCGGCAGCGGATAACTCCTACAATGAGCAGTTCTTC; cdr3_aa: CAAAADNSYNEQFF
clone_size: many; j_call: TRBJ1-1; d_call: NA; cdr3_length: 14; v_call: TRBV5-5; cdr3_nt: TGTGCCAGCAGCTTGACAGGGATGAACACTGAAGCTTTCTTT; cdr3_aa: CASSLTGMNTEAFF
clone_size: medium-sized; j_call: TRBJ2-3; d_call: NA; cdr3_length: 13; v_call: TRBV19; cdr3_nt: TGTGCCAGTAGTCCCCGACAGCCAGATACGCAGTATTTT; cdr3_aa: CASSPRQPDTQYF
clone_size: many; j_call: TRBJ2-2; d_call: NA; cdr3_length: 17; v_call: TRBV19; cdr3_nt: TGTGCCAGTAGTAGAGGATCACAAGGCTCGACTCCCGGGGAGCTGTTTTTT; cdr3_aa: CASSRGSQGSTPGELFF
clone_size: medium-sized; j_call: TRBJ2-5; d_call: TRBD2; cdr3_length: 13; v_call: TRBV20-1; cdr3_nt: TGCAGTGCTAGGGGGGGGATCGGAGAGACCCAGTACTTC; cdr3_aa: CSARGGIGETQYF
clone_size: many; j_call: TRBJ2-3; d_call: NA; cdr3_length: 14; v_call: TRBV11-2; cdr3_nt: TGTGCCAGCAGCTTAGCAGTTTTCACAGATACGCAGTATTTT; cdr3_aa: CASSLAVFTDTQYF
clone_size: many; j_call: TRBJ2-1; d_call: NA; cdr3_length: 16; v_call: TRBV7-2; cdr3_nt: TGTGCCAGCAGCTTATTCCCTCCCTCTAGCTTCAGTGAGCAGTTCTTC; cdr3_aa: CASSLFPPSSFSEQFF
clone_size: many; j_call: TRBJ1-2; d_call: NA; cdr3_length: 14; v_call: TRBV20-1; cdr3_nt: TGCAGTGCTAGAGATTACCGGGACATGTATGGCTACACCTTC; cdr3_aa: CSARDYRDMYGYTF
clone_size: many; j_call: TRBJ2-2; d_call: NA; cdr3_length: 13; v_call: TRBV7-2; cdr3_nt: TGTGCCAGCAGCTGGAAAAGGGGGGGAATGTTGTTTTTT; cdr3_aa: CASSWKRGGMLFF
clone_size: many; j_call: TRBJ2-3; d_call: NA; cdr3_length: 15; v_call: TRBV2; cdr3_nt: TGTGCCAGCAGGAGGACTAAAGCACGCACAGATACGCAGTATTTT; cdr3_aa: CASRRTKARTDTQYF
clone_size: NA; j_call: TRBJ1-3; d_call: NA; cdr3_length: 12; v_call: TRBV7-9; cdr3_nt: TGTGCCAGCAGCTTAGATGGAAACACCATATATTTT; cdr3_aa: CASSLDGNTIYF
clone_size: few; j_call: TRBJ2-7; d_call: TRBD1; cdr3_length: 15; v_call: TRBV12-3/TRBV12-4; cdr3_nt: TGTGCCAGCAGTTCGAGACAGGGGGCTGACCACGAGCAGTACTTC; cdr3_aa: CASSSRQGADHEQYF
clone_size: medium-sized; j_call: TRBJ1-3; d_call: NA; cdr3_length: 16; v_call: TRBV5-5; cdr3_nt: TGTGCCAGCAACCTGGATGGGGGGACGACTTATAACACCATATATTTT; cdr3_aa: CASNLDGGTTYNTIYF
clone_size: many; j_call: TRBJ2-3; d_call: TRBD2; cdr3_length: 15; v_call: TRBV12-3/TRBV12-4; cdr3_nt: TGTGCCAGCAGTTTACAGCGGGGGCCCACAGATACGCAGTATTTT; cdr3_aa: CASSLQRGPTDTQYF
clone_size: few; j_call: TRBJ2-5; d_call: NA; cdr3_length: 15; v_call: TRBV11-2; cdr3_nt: TGTGCCAGCAGCCTTCGGACTACCGCGGGGGAGACCCAGTACTTC; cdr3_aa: CASSLRTTAGETQYF
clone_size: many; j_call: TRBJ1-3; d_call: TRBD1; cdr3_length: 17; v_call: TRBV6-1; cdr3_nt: TGTGCCAGCAGATGGACAGGGGGGTACTACTCTGGAAACACCATATATTTT; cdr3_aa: CASRWTGGYYSGNTIYF
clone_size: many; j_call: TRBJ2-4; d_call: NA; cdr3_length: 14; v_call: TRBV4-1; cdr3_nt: TGCGCCAGCAGCCTCCGACTGGCTGGAGACATTCAGTACTTC; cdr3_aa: CASSLRLAGDIQYF
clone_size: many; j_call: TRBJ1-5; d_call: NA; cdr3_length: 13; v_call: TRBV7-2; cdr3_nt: TGTGCCAGCAGCTTTCGGGGGCCTCAGCCCCAGCATTTT; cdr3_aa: CASSFRGPQPQHF
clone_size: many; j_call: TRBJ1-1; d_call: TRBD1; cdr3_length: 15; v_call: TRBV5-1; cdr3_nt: TGCGCCAGCACCGTGGAAACAGGGGGCAGGGCTGAAGCTTTCTTT; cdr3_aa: CASTVETGGRAEAFF
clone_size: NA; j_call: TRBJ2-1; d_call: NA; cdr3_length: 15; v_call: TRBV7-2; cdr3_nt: TGTGCCAGCAGCTTAGCGGGGGGTATCTACAATGAGCAGTTCTTC; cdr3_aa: CASSLAGGIYNEQFF
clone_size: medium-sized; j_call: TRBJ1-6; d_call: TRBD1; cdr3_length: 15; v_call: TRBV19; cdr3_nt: TGTGCCAGTAGCCCACCCGGACAGGGGATCTCACCCCTCCACTTT; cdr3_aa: CASSPPGQGISPLHF
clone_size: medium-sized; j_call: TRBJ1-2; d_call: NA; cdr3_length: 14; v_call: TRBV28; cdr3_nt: TGTGCCAGCAGTTTTTGGGAGGGGCGCTATGGCTACACCTTC; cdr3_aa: CASSFWEGRYGYTF
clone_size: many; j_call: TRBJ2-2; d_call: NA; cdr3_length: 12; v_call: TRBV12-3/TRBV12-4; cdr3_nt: TGTGCCAGCAGTTTTCACACCGGGGAGCTGTTTTTT; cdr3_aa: CASSFHTGELFF
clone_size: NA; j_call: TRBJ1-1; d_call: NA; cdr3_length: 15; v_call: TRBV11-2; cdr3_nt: TGTGCCAGCACCGCCCTGGTAGGCATGAACACTGAAGCTTTCTTT; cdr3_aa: CASTALVGMNTEAFF
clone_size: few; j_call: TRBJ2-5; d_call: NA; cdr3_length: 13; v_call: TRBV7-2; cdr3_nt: TGTGCCAGCAGCTTCGGTTCCCAAGAGACCCAGTACTTC; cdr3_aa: CASSFGSQETQYF
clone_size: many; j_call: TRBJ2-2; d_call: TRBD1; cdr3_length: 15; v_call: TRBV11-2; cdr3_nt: TGTGCCAGCAGCACGGGACAGGCGAACACCGGGGAGCTGTTTTTT; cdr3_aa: CASSTGQANTGELFF
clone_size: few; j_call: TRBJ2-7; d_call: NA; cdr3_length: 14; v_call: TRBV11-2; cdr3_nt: TGTGCCAGCACCCCAGGGGTGGGGCCCTACGAGCAGTACTTC; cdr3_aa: CASTPGVGPYEQYF
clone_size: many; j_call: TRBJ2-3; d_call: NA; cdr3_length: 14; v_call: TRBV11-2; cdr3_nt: TGTGCCAGCAGCCCTCCCCGGGCAACAGATACGCAGTATTTT; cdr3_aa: CASSPPRATDTQYF
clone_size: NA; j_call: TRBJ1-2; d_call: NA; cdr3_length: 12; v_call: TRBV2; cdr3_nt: TGTGCCAGCCATAGGGTCGGGTATGGCTACACCTTC; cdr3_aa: CASHRVGYGYTF
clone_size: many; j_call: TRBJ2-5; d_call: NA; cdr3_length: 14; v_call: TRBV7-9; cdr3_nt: TGTGCCAGCAGCTTAGGTGGCGGGCAAGAGACCCAGTACTTC; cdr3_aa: CASSLGGGQETQYF
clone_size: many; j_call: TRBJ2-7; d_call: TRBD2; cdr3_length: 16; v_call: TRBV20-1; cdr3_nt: TGCAGTGCTAGAGACACTACCTTCGGGGGGAACTACGAGCAGTACTTC; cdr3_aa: CSARDTTFGGNYEQYF
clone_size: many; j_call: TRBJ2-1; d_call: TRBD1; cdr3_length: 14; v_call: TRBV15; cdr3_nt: TGTGCCACCAGCCCGGACAGGCTCCACAATGAGCAGTTCTTC; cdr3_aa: CATSPDRLHNEQFF
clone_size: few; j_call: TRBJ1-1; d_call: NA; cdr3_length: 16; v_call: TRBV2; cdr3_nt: TGTGCCAGCCGGCCGGACCCGGGACCGCAGAACACTGAAGCTTTCTTT; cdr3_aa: CASRPDPGPQNTEAFF
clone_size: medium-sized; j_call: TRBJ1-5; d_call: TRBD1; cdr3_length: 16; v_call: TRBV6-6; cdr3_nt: TGTGCCAGCAGGGCCCGAGACAGGGCCGGGAATCAGCCCCAGCATTTT; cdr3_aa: CASRARDRAGNQPQHF
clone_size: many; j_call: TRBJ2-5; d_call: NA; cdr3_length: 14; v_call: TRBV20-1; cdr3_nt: TGCAGTGCAAACGCCGGGTCGGCGGGAGAGACCCAGTACTTC; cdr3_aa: CSANAGSAGETQYF
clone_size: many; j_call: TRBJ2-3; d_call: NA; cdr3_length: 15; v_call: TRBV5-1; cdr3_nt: TGCGCCAGCAGCTTAAGAGGGATAAGCACAGATACGCAGTATTTT; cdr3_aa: CASSLRGISTDTQYF
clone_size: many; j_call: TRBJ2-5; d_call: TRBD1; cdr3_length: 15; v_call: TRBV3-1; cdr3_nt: TGTGCCAGCAGCCAGGACAGGGGGTCCCAAGAGACCCAGTACTTC; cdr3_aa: CASSQDRGSQETQYF
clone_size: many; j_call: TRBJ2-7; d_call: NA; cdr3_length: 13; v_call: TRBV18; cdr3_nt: TGTGCCAGCTCACCAGGGGCAGACTACGAGCAGTACTTC; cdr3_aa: CASSPGADYEQYF
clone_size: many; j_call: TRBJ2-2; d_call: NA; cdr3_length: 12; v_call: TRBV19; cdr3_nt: TGTGCCAGCGTAGCGCACACCGGGGAGCTGTTTTTT; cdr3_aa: CASVAHTGELFF
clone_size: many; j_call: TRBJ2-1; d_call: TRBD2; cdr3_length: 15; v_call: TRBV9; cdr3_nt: TGTGCCAGCAGCGTAAAGAGGACTAGCGACAATGAGCAGTTCTTC; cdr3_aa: CASSVKRTSDNEQFF
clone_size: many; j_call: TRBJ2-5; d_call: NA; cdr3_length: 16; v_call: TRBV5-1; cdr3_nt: TGCGCCAGCAGCTTGGCCGGGCACCTCCGCCAAGAGACCCAGTACTTC; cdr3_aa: CASSLAGHLRQETQYF
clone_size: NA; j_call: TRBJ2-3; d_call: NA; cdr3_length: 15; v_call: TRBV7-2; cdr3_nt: TGTGCCAGCAGCTTACGGAGCGGGCCAGCAGATACGCAGTATTTT; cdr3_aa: CASSLRSGPADTQYF
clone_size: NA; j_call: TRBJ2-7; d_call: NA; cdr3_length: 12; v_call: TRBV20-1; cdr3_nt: TGCAGTGCTAGCTTGGATTCCTACGAGCAGTACTTC; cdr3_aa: CSASLDSYEQYF
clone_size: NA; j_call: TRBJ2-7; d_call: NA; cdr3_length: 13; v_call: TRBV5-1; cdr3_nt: TGCGCCAGCAGACGGGACCCCCTGGACGAGCAGTACTTC; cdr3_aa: CASRRDPLDEQYF
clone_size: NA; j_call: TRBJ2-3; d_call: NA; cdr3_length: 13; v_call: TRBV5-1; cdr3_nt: TGCGCCAGCAGCTTGGCCCAGGGGGATACGCAGTATTTT; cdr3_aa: CASSLAQGDTQYF
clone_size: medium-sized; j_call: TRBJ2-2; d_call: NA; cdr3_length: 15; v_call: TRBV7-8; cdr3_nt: TGTGCCAGCAGCCGCGGGACTTCCAACACCGGGGAGCTGTTTTTT; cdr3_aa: CASSRGTSNTGELFF
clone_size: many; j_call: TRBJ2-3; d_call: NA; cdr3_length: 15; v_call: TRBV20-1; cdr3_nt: TGCAGTGTGGGAGGAGACAGGGTATCCGCGGATACGCAGTATTTT; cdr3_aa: CSVGGDRVSADTQYF
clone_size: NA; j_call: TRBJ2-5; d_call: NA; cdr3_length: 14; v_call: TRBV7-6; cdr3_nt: TGTGCCAGCACCCCGGGGACAAACCAAGAGACCCAGTACTTC; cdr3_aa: CASTPGTNQETQYF
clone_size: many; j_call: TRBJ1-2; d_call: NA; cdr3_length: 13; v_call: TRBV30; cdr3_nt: TGTGCCTATACGGGGGGCGTATCCTATGGCTACACCTTC; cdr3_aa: CAYTGGVSYGYTF
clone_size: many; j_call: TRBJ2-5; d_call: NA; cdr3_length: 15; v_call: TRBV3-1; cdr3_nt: TGTGCCAGCAGCCCGGACATCTCCCCGAGGGAGACCCAGTACTTC; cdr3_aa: CASSPDISPRETQYF